This record covers a single TCR beta chain. The source of the sample is a study of blood T cell repertoires in COVID-19. Study summary: Acute and convalescent COVID-19 specimens originated in the United States, Italy and Spain. T cells, B-cell-depleted T cells, or PBMCs provided the cDNA or gDNA that served as material.

Symptom resolution, clearance, or two negative PCRs marked the recovered donors of Cohort 3. The CDR3 consists of 14 residues. Germline CDR1 and CDR2: MNHEY and SMNVEV (reference sequence). Between the trimmed V and J ends, which lost 3 bases and 3 bases, there was a span of 8 bases. Original handling: The authors estimated nucleated cell counts from reference gene primer amplification. This table comes from immunoSEQ multiplex PCR, and its TCRdb copy is limited to in-frame clones, with some not included. The V and J calls and clone size come from that table; D and trimming were worked out from the DNA. The table has about 200,000 clones, more than 70% seen once.

The sequenced material came from PBMCs or T cells enriched from blood (not recorded which). This sequence was found in a woman aged 18-30 years who had recovered from COVID-19. This chain connects TRBV27 to TRBJ1-4, with D possibly matching TRBD1 (5 bases). DNA of the CDR3: TGTGCCAGCAGTTTCGCAGGGCCTAATGAAAAACTGTTTTTT. Protein sequence: CASSFAGPNEKLFF.